The present TCR beta chain was sequenced within a study of early T cells in non-severe SARS-CoV-2 infection. V lost 4 bases, J lost 3 bases, and 17 bases lay in between. In germline, CDR1 is SGDLS, CDR2 YYNGEE. This CDR3 spans 15 amino acids. The TCR library protocol attached unique molecular identifiers to the individual cDNA molecules. TCRdb redid the calling of the 5' RACE reads with MiXCR, one entry per CDR3 protein. The sample shows 40,000 to 55,000 distinct CDR3 sequences, 7% to 9% of them seen only once. The rearrangement uses TRBV9 and TRBJ2-7, with D possibly matching TRBD2 (5 bases). The clonotype was recovered from an adult who was a healthcare worker with PCR-confirmed SARS-CoV-2 infection or an uninfected control (not recorded which). Sequencing was carried out using whole blood. This chain's CDR3 is CASSPRVGELYEQYF. The CDR3 nucleotides read TGTGCCAGCAGCCCGCGAGTCGGGGAACTCTACGAGCAGTACTTC.